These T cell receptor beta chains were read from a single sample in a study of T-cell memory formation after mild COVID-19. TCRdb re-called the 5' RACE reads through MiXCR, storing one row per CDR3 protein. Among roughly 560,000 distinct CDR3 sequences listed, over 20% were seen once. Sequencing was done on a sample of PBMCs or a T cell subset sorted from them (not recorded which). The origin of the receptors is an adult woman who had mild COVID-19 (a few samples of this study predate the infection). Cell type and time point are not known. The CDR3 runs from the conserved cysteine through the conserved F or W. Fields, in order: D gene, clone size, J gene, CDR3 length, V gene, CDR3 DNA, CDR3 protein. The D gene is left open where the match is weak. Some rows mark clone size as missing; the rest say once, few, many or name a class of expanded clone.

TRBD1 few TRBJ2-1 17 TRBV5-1 TGCGCCAGCAGCACCGGGACAGGGGAGGCCTCCTACAATGAGCAGTTCTTC CASSTGTGEASYNEQFF
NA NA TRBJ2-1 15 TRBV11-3 TGTGCCAGCAGGATCGAGGCGGACTCCTACAATGAGCAGTTCTTC CASRIEADSYNEQFF
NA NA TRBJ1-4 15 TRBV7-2 TGTGCCAGCAGCAACCAGGGTTCGGCTAATGAAAAACTGTTTTTT CASSNQGSANEKLFF
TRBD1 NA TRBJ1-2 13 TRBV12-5 TGTGCTAGTGGTCGGCGGGACAGGGGCCCCGAGACCTTC CASGRRDRGPETF
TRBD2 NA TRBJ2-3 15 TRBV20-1 TGCAGTGCTAGAGATCTCGTTGCGGGAGTTGATACGCAGTATTTT CSARDLVAGVDTQYF
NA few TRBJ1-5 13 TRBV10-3 TGTGCCATCAGTGAGTCGGGAGTTCAGCCCCAGCATTTT CAISESGVQPQHF
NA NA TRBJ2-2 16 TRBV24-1 TGTGCCACCCCCAGGGGCCCTATTTCGAACACCGGGGAGCTGTTTTTT CATPRGPISNTGELFF
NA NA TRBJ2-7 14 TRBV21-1 TGTGCCAGCAGCAAACAACCCAGGGCCTACGAGCAGTACTTC CASSKQPRAYEQYF
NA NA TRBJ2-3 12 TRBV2 TGTGCCAGCAGTGAGGGGGGAATGACGCAGTATTTT CASSEGGMTQYF
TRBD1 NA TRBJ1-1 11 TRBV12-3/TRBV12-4 TGTGCCAGCACTCGGACAGGGGTAGCTTTCTTT CASTRTGVAFF
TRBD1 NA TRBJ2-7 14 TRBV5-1 TGCGCCAGCAGCGGACAGGGGGCGCGGTACGAGCAGTACTTC CASSGQGARYEQYF
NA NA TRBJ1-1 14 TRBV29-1 TGCAGCGTTGCCGTACGCAGGGGTAGCGCTGAAGCTTTCTTT CSVAVRRGSAEAFF
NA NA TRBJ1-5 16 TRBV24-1 TGTGCCACCAGTGATGGCTTTGAGTATAGCAATCAGCCCCAGCATTTT CATSDGFEYSNQPQHF
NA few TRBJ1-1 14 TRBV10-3 TGTGCCATCACACGAAGCACAGGGAACACTGAAGCTTTCTTT CAITRSTGNTEAFF
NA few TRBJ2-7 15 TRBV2 TGTGCCAGCAGTGCTGGATTAGGTCCGTCCTACGAGCAGTACTTC CASSAGLGPSYEQYF
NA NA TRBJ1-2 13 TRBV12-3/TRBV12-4 TGTGCCAGCAGTTGGGGGGTTGACTATGGCTACACCTTC CASSWGVDYGYTF
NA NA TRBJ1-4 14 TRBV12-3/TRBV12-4 TGTGCCAGCAGTTTCAGTGTTGGTAATGAAAAACTGTTTTTT CASSFSVGNEKLFF
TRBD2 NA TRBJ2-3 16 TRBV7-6 TGTGCCAGCAGCAGAAAGGACGTCGGGAGGCCAGATACGCAGTATTTT CASSRKDVGRPDTQYF
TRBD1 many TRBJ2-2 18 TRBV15 TGTGCCACCAGCAGAGGGGGTAACAGGGGGCCGAACACCGGGGAGCTGTTTTTT CATSRGGNRGPNTGELFF
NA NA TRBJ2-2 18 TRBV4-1 TGCGCCAGCAGCCACCCTCTATCGAGGCAGTCGAACACCGGGGAGCTGTTTTTT CASSHPLSRQSNTGELFF
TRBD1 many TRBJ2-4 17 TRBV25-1 TGTGCCAGCAGTGAAGTAGGAAGGACAGGGCGGACGAACATTCAGTACTTC CASSEVGRTGRTNIQYF
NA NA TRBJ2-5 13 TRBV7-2 TGTGCCAGCAGTTATGGGACGATAGAGACCCAGTACTTC CASSYGTIETQYF
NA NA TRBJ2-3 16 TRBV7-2 TGTGCCAGCAGCTCGGGTAGGGGAGCTAGCACAGATACGCAGTATTTT CASSSGRGASTDTQYF
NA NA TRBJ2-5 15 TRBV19 TGTGCCAGTAGTATAGCGGGGGTAGTCGGGGAGACCCAGTACTTC CASSIAGVVGETQYF
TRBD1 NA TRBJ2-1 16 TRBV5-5 TGTGCCAGCAGCCCGGACAGGACGATCAGCTACAATGAGCAGTTCTTC CASSPDRTISYNEQFF
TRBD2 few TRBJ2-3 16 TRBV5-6 TGTGCCAGCAGCGCATATAGCGGGACCCGCACAGATACGCAGTATTTT CASSAYSGTRTDTQYF
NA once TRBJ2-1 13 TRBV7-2 TGTGCCAGCAGCTTATTACCGGGCAATGAGCAGTTCTTC CASSLLPGNEQFF
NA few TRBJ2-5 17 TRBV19 TGTGCCAGTAGTACCCCAACCTCGGGCCGCATCCAAGAGACCCAGTACTTC CASSTPTSGRIQETQYF
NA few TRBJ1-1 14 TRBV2 TGTGCCAGCAGCGCTCTTAGGGGGGGCACTGAAGCTTTCTTT CASSALRGGTEAFF
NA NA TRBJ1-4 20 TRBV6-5 TGTGCCAGCAGTTACCTACCTACTCCAGGCGGGGTTGCAACTAATGAAAAACTGTTTTTT CASSYLPTPGGVATNEKLFF
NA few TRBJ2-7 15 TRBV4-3 TGCGCCAGCAGCCAAAAAACAGGGACCGACTACGAGCAGTACTTC CASSQKTGTDYEQYF
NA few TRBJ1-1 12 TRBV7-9 TGTGCCAGCAGCTTAGAGAGCACTGAAGCTTTCTTT CASSLESTEAFF
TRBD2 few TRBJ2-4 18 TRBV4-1 TGCGCCAGCAGCCACGGACTAGCGGGGGGGTTGGGCAAAAACATTCAGTACTTC CASSHGLAGGLGKNIQYF
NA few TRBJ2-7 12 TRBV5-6 TGTGCCAGCATACGACATGGGGACGAGCAGTACTTC CASIRHGDEQYF
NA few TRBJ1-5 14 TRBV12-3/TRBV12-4 TGTGCCAGCAGTTTCGCAGGGAGGCGTCAGCCCCAGCATTTT CASSFAGRRQPQHF
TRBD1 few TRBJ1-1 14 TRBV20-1 TGCAGTGCTATCGACAGGGACGCGAACACTGAAGCTTTCTTT CSAIDRDANTEAFF
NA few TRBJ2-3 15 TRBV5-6 TGTGCCAGCAGCCCGACACCGACTAGCACAGATACGCAGTATTTT CASSPTPTSTDTQYF
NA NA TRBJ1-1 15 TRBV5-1 TGCGCCAGCAGACCGGGGCCACAGGTGAACACTGAAGCTTTCTTT CASRPGPQVNTEAFF
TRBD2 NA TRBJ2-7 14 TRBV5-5 TGTGCCAGCAGCCACGGACTAGCGCGCTACGAGCAGTACTTC CASSHGLARYEQYF
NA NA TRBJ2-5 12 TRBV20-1 TGCACCAATAGAGAAGTGGGAGAGACCCAGTACTTC CTNREVGETQYF
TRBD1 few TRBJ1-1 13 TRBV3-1 TGTGCCAGCCGGACAGGAGTTAACACTGAAGCTTTCTTT CASRTGVNTEAFF
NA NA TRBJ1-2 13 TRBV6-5 TGTGCCAGCAGCCCGAGAGGCATTCTAGGCTACACCTTC CASSPRGILGYTF
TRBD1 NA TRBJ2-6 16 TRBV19 TGTGCCAGTAGTATAGAAGGGGGCGATGGGGCCAACGTCCTGACTTTC CASSIEGGDGANVLTF
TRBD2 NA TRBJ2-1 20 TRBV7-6 TGTGCCAGCAGCTTAGCGTTAGATCCGGGACTAGCGACCTCCTACAATGAGCAGTTCTTC CASSLALDPGLATSYNEQFF
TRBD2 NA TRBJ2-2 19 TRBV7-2 TGTGCCAGCAGCCCGGCTGGTAGCGGGAGGATATGGAACACCGGGGAGCTGTTTTTT CASSPAGSGRIWNTGELFF
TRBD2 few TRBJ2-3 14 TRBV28 TGTGCCAGCAGTTTTAGTAGCGGGGGCTACACGCAGTATTTT CASSFSSGGYTQYF
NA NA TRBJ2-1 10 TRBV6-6 TGTGCCAGTAGGGGAAATGAGCAGTTCTTC CASRGNEQFF
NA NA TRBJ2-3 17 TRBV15 TGTGCCACCAGCAGAGATCACGAAGGACTCAGCACAGATACGCAGTATTTT CATSRDHEGLSTDTQYF
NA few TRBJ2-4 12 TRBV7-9 TGTGCCAGCAGCTCCAGGGCAGACATTCAGTACTTC CASSSRADIQYF
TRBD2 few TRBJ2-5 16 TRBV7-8 TGTGCCAGCAGCCAAGGACTAGCGGGGGCCGGGGAGACCCAGTACTTC CASSQGLAGAGETQYF